These 20 T cell receptor beta chains were sequenced from one sample in a study of early stage breast cancer tumors. TCRdb keeps only in-frame clones here, not all; method: immunoSEQ multiplex PCR. The sample has about 53,000 clones; about 90% are singletons. The sequenced sample consisted of blood. These receptors came from a person in their 70s with breast cancer.

The V gene is TRBV28, the J gene TRBJ1-6; D gene unclear. V lost 7 bases and J 7 bases, leaving 8 bases between the germline ends. The CDR3 covers 12 residues. Germline V gene lookup returns CDR1 MDHEN and CDR2 SYDVKM. This CDR3 is CASTVGNSPLHF. DNA of the CDR3: TGTGCCAGCACTGTGGGCAATTCACCCCTCCACTTT.

The chain uses TRBV7-3 and TRBJ2-7; a weak D match, TRBD1 (7 bases). The CDR3 is made up of 13 amino acids. The germline V and J ends were trimmed by 0 bases and 6 bases, with 9 bases remaining between them. The germline V gene encodes CDR1 SGHTA and CDR2 FQGTGA. CDR3 nucleotide sequence: TGTGCCAGCAGCTTAACGGAGGGGGCCGAGCAGTACTTC. This sequence encodes CASSLTEGAEQYF.

The chain couples TRBV30 to TRBJ2-5; a weak D match, TRBD2 (7 bases). This CDR3 has 19 amino acids. CDR1 and CDR2 from the germline V gene are GTSNPN and SVGIG (reference sequence). V lost 3 bases and J 1 base, leaving 27 bases between the germline ends. The CDR3 here is CAWSDSLGGQLLFQETQYF. DNA for the CDR3: TGTGCCTGGAGCGATTCATTGGGGGGGCAGCTACTCTTCCAAGAGACCCAGTACTTC. The full variable domain, with the rest looked up from reference TRBV30 and TRBJ2-5, is SQTIHQWPATLVQPVGSPLSLECTVEGTSNPNLYWYRQAAGRGLQLLFYSVGIGQISSEVPQNLSASRPQDRQFILSSKKLLLSDSGFYLCAWSDSLGGQLLFQETQYFGPGTRLLVL.

CDR3 protein: CASSLAQGVGYTF. CDR3 nucleotide sequence: TGTGCCAGCAGCTTAGCACAGGGGGTAGGCTACACCTTC. The rearrangement joins TRBV11-2 to TRBJ1-2; 8 bases agree with TRBD1. Trimming cost V 1 base and J 8 bases; bases outside gene matches: 3. Germline CDR1 reads SGHAT; CDR2 reads FQNNGV. This CDR3 region has 13 residues.

The chain links TRBV18 to TRBJ1-5, with D possibly being TRBD1 (6 bases). CDR3 length: 15 residues. Germline V CDR1 and CDR2: KGHSH, LQKENI. The V end was cut by 0 bases, the J end by 3 bases, with 9 bases between. CDR3 DNA sequence: TGTGCCAGCTCACCACCCGGACAGACCAATCAGCCCCAGCATTTT. Its translation is CASSPPGQTNQPQHF.

J is TRBJ1-3 and V is TRBV28; the D is unclear. Germline V lookup: CDR1 MDHEN, CDR2 SYDVKM. There are 13 residues in the CDR3. V was clipped by 3 bases and J by 3 bases, with 6 bases between them. The CDR3 sequence: CASSLNNGNTIYF. CDR3 DNA sequence: TGTGCCAGCAGTTTGAACAATGGAAACACCATATATTTT.

The chain is built from TRBV6-1 and TRBJ2-1; 8 bases line up with TRBD2. The CDR3 has 15 residues. Trimming at V came to 4 bases and at J to 0 bases, leaving 2 bases not matched to a gene. Looked up from germline, CDR1 is MNHNS and CDR2 is SASEGT. The CDR3 DNA sequence: TGTGCCAGCAGTGCCGGGACTAGCTCCTACAATGAGCAGTTCTTC. Residues: CASSAGTSSYNEQFF.

The V call is TRBV7-9, the J call TRBJ1-3; no clear D. CDR3 length: 14 amino acids. V shed 5 bases and J shed 1 base, with 9 bases lying between them. Germline CDR1 SEHNR, CDR2 FQNEAQ (reference sequence). CDR3: CASSREISGNTIYF. The CDR3 bases are TGTGCCAGCAGCCGAGAGATATCTGGAAACACCATATATTTT.

The rearrangement links TRBV7-8 to TRBJ2-3; 10 nucleotides align to TRBD2. Germline assignment: CDR1 SGHVS and CDR2 FQNEAQ. The CDR3 runs 14 residues. V shed 5 bases and J 5 bases; nucleotides not matched to a gene: 4. The CDR3 DNA reads TGTGCCAGCAGCACTAGCGGGGTGGGAGATACGCAGTATTTT. This translates into CASSTSGVGDTQYF.

This chain connects TRBV5-4 to TRBJ1-6; D remains ambiguous. Trimming removed 0 bases at V and 7 bases at J, with 11 bases between. In germline, CDR1 is SGHNT, CDR2 YYREEE (reference sequence). The CDR3 covers 15 residues. Here the CDR3 reads CASSLAGVDNSPLHF. CDR3 nucleotides: TGTGCCAGCAGCTTGGCCGGGGTCGACAATTCACCCCTCCACTTT.

The V and J genes are TRBV7-6 and TRBJ2-1; D remains unclear. Germline V gene lookup returns CDR1 SGHVS and CDR2 FNYEAQ. V was shortened by 0 bases and J by 0 bases, with 9 bases between the two germline ends. The CDR3 has 16 residues. Here the CDR3 reads CASSLAHASSYNEQFF. As DNA, the CDR3 is TGTGCCAGCAGCTTAGCGCACGCTAGCTCCTACAATGAGCAGTTCTTC.

The rearrangement joins TRBV10-3 to TRBJ1-1, with a weak D call TRBD1 (6 bases). Germline CDR1 and CDR2: ENHRY and SYGVKD. V gave up 9 bases and J gave up 2 bases, with 16 bases separating them. The CDR3 is 14 amino acids. The CDR3 spells CAISERQDNTEAFF. The CDR3 nucleotides read TGTGCCATTAGCGAGAGACAGGATAACACTGAAGCTTTCTTT.

The chain links TRBV25-1 to TRBJ2-1, with D uncertain. Trimming cost V 1 base and J 0 bases, with 10 bases left between them. CDR3 length: 16 residues. CDR1 is MGHDK and CDR2 is SYGVNS in the germline V gene. The DNA for the CDR3 is TGTGCCAGCAGTGAATCCCCGACGGGCTCCTACAATGAGCAGTTCTTC. Translating it yields CASSESPTGSYNEQFF.

The chain uses TRBV6-6 and TRBJ2-1, with D possibly being TRBD2 (6 bases). This CDR3 comprises 15 residues. Trimming removed 5 bases at V and 5 bases at J, with 16 bases between. The germline CDR1 and CDR2 sequences are MNHNY and SVGAGI (reference sequence). CDR3 region: CASSRPGLVDNEQFF. DNA of the CDR3: TGTGCCAGCAGTCGACCGGGACTTGTGGACAATGAGCAGTTCTTC.

This chain connects TRBV4-1 to TRBJ1-2; D unclear. Germline V gives CDR1 MGHRA, CDR2 YSYEKL. Deletions cut 0 bases from V and 7 bases from J, with 18 bases between. The CDR3 has 16 residues. For the CDR3, the DNA is TGCGCCAGCAGCCAAGATGAGGGCGCCGGGATTTCTGGCTACACCTTC. Translated: CASSQDEGAGISGYTF.

The chain recombines TRBV9 with TRBJ1-4; maybe TRBD1 (5 bases). Germline CDR1 SGDLS, CDR2 YYNGEE. Trimming removed 6 bases at V and 5 bases at J, with 23 bases between. The CDR3 is 17 residues long. The CDR3, as DNA: TGTGCCAGCAACCCAGGGAGGGCGGGCAGTAGAAATGAAAAACTGTTTTTT. Encoded protein: CASNPGRAGSRNEKLFF.

The V and J genes are TRBV7-2 and TRBJ1-2; 8 bases match TRBD1. V dropped 5 bases and J dropped 4; count of bases not matched to a gene: 6. The CDR3 loop spans 14 amino acids. Germline V gene lookup returns CDR1 SGHTA and CDR2 FQGNSA. CDR3 sequence: CASSKSGGVYGYTF. The CDR3 DNA sequence: TGTGCCAGCAGCAAATCAGGGGGCGTCTATGGCTACACCTTC. Full variable domain (missing parts from reference TRBV7-2 and TRBJ1-2): GAGVSQSPSNKVTEKGKDVELRCDPISGHTALYWYRQSLGQGLEFLIYFQGNSAPDKSGLPSDRFSAERTGGSVSTLTIQRTQQEDSAVYLCASSKSGGVYGYTFGSGTRLTVV.

V and J are TRBV9 and TRBJ1-4; perhaps TRBD1 as D (6 bases). Germline V CDR1 and CDR2: SGDLS, YYNGEE. The CDR3 is 15 residues long. Between the trimmed V and J ends, which lost 0 bases and 10 bases, there was a span of 16 bases. The DNA for the CDR3 is TGTGCCAGCAGCGTAGGGGGGCAGGGGAGCGGAAAACTGTTTTTT. This gives the protein CASSVGGQGSGKLFF.

This chain connects TRBV7-2 to TRBJ2-2, with D unresolved. Germline CDR1 and CDR2: SGHTA and FQGNSA. Trimming stripped 5 bases from V and 0 bases from J, with 4 bases between. CDR3 length equals 13 residues. This chain's CDR3 is CASSPTNTGELFF. CDR3 coding DNA: TGTGCCAGCAGCCCTACGAACACCGGGGAGCTGTTTTTT.

This clone was observed once. The chain recombines TRBV18 with TRBJ1-6, with D possibly TRBD1 on 6 matching bases. V lost 4 bases, J lost 2 bases, and 6 bases lay in between. Germline assignment: CDR1 KGHSH and CDR2 LQKENI. The CDR3 runs to 14 residues. This chain's CDR3 is CASSRTAYNSPLHF. DNA of the CDR3: TGTGCCAGCTCACGGACAGCCTATAATTCACCCCTCCACTTT.